The 15 T cell receptor beta chains below were found in one sample sequenced in a study of blood T cell repertoires in COVID-19. Measured with immunoSEQ multiplex PCR; TCRdb has only the in-frame clones, and not every one. The sample comprises 380,000 or so clones, around nine tenths of which are singletons, and more than 0.85% rests with the top ten. The sample was PBMCs or T cells enriched from blood (not recorded which). These receptors all come from a woman aged 25 to 39 with acute COVID-19.

The chain links TRBV4-1 to TRBJ1-5, with TRBD1 identical over 7 bases. The V segment lost 0 bases and the J segment 1 base; nucleotides outside the gene matches: 3. This CDR3 has 16 amino acids. The V gene's germline CDR1 is MGHRA and CDR2 YSYEKL. CDR3 sequence: CASSQEQQGSNQPQHF. CDR3 DNA: TGCGCCAGCAGCCAAGAGCAACAGGGGAGCAATCAGCCCCAGCATTTT.

V usage is TRBV9 and J usage is TRBJ2-5; 11 bases align to TRBD2. V lost 4 bases, J lost 7 bases, and 9 bases stayed unmatched. The CDR3 has 15 residues. The V gene's germline CDR1 is SGDLS and CDR2 YYNGEE. CDR3 in DNA: TGTGCCAGCAGCACCCCTAGCGGGGGGCTTCCGACCCAGTACTTC. Protein: CASSTPSGGLPTQYF.

The V call is TRBV10-1, the J call TRBJ2-7, with 9 positions matching TRBD1. V shed 9 bases, J shed 4 bases, and the junction held 7 bases outside the gene matches. The CDR3 covers 13 residues. The germline gives CDR1 WNHNN, CDR2 SYGVQD (reference sequence). The CDR3 nucleotides are TGCGCCAGAAGACAGGGGGTTCGTTACGAGCAGTACTTC. This translates into CARRQGVRYEQYF.

The chain joins TRBV5-1 to TRBJ2-7; 10 bases match TRBD1. The CDR3 spans 15 residues. CDR1 is SGHRS and CDR2 is YFSETQ in the germline V gene. V shed 4 bases, J shed 3 bases, and the junction held 7 bases outside the gene matches. CDR3 coding DNA: TGCGCCAGCAGCACAAGCCGGGACAGGGGCTACGAGCAGTACTTC. It encodes CASSTSRDRGYEQYF.

This rearrangement joins TRBV5-8 to TRBJ2-6; 7 bases are a match to TRBD1. CDR1 SGHTS and CDR2 YDEGEE come from the germline V gene. J gave up 1 base and V 5 bases, and 12 bases lay outside the gene matches. The CDR3 has 18 amino acids. The CDR3 DNA sequence: TGTGCCAGCAGTCCTAGAGGACAGGCGGTGTCTGGGGCCAACGTCCTGACTTTC. As protein: CASSPRGQAVSGANVLTF.

The chain combines TRBV6-1 with TRBJ1-2, with 8 bases fitting TRBD1. Trimming cost V 0 bases and J 5 bases; bases outside gene matches: 5. The CDR3 covers 15 residues. Germline V lookup: CDR1 MNHNS, CDR2 SASEGT. The DNA of the CDR3 is TGTGCCAGCAGTGAAGCGAAAGGGACAGGTTATGGCTACACCTTC. Translation gives CASSEAKGTGYGYTF.

The V call is TRBV27, the J call TRBJ1-2; D remains unclear. The CDR3 is made up of 12 amino acids. Deletions cut 7 bases from V and 5 bases from J, with 11 bases between. Looked up from germline, CDR1 is MNHEY and CDR2 is SMNVEV (reference sequence). This CDR3 reads CASTTSGYGYTF. DNA of the CDR3: TGTGCCAGCACTACATCGGGATATGGCTACACCTTC.

The chain combines TRBV29-1 with TRBJ1-1, with D hard to call. Germline-derived CDR1 and CDR2 are SQVTM and ANQGSEA. The CDR3 is made up of 13 amino acids. The V end lost 5 bases, the J end lost 0 bases, and 10 bases lay between the germline ends. The CDR3 bases are TGCAGCGTTCGCCGGTCGATGAACACTGAAGCTTTCTTT. It codes for CSVRRSMNTEAFF.

This chain uses TRBV30 with TRBJ1-6, with D possibly being TRBD1 (6 bases). V lost 3 bases and J lost 11, with 11 bases in between. CDR3 size: 12 residues. Per the germline V gene, CDR1 is GTSNPN and CDR2 is SVGIG (reference sequence). The CDR3 spells CAWRGQSTPLHF. The CDR3 nucleotides read TGTGCCTGGAGAGGACAGAGCACACCCCTCCACTTT.

The chain recombines TRBV10-3 with TRBJ1-1; 7 bases are shared with TRBD1. V shed 8 bases and J 3 bases; nucleotides not matched to a gene: 6. This CDR3 is 13 amino acids long. Germline V lookup: CDR1 ENHRY, CDR2 SYGVKD. The CDR3 here is CAISYRGHTEAFF. The CDR3 nucleotides are TGTGCCATCTCCTACAGGGGTCACACTGAAGCTTTCTTT.

The genes are TRBV7-9 and TRBJ1-2; 7 nucleotides match TRBD1. Germline V gene lookup returns CDR1 SEHNR and CDR2 FQNEAQ (reference sequence). There are 15 residues in the CDR3. The trim removed 5 bases at V and 8 bases at J, leaving 14 bases unmatched. CDR3 loop: CASSDWTGSAAGYTF. The CDR3 DNA reads as TGTGCCAGCAGCGACTGGACAGGTTCGGCCGCGGGCTACACCTTC.

This clone was counted a few times. This chain joins TRBV7-9 and TRBJ1-1; D is ambiguous. This CDR3 has 16 amino acids. Germline V lookup: CDR1 SEHNR, CDR2 FQNEAQ (reference sequence). V gave up 5 bases and J gave up 2 bases, with 18 bases separating them. The CDR3 sequence: CASSQKGSAGNTEAFF. CDR3 DNA sequence: TGTGCCAGCAGCCAAAAAGGGAGCGCAGGTAACACTGAAGCTTTCTTT.

The rearrangement uses TRBV30 and TRBJ1-3; D might be TRBD1 (6 bases). The ends were cut back, 4 bases at V and 1 base at J, with 8 bases in the middle. Germline assignment: CDR1 GTSNPN and CDR2 SVGIG (reference sequence). The CDR3 runs 13 residues. This CDR3 reads CAWTDRSGNTIYF. CDR3 DNA: TGTGCCTGGACGGACAGATCTGGAAACACCATATATTTT.

The rearrangement joins TRBV27 to TRBJ1-1, with 7 bases identical to TRBD1. Germline V gene lookup returns CDR1 MNHEY and CDR2 SMNVEV (reference sequence). The CDR3 has 15 residues. Germline trimming cut 6 bases from V and 6 bases from J; bases unmatched to any gene: 13. The CDR3 is CASRSRDRAQPEAFF. CDR3 bases: TGTGCCAGCAGAAGCCGAGACAGGGCTCAACCTGAAGCTTTCTTT.

The chain couples TRBV7-8 to TRBJ1-4; D gene uncertain. The CDR3 spans 14 residues. Looked up from germline, CDR1 is SGHVS and CDR2 is FQNEAQ. The germline V and J ends were trimmed by 6 bases and 0 bases, with 8 bases remaining between them. In DNA, the CDR3 is TGTGCCAGCAGTTATCTAACAACTAATGAAAAACTGTTTTTT. Its protein product is CASSYLTTNEKLFF.